What follows are 17 T cell receptor beta chains derived from one specimen sequenced in a study of shared clonotypes between healthy human individuals. Sequencing was performed with immunoSEQ multiplex PCR; in TCRdb, only in-frame clones are kept and a portion is missing. This sample has about 490,000 clones; roughly four fifths occur once, and the top ten carry 10% to 15%. Sequences were obtained from PBMCs. The receptors originated from a woman between 40 and 55 years old in good health. Some clones in this sample may be carry-over from other donors' samples.

In nucleotides, the CDR3 is TGTGCCAGCAGTTTTCGGGGAATTGATACGCAGTATTTT. It codes for CASSFRGIDTQYF. This chain links TRBV28 with TRBJ2-3; D possibly corresponds to TRBD2 (5 bases). Trimming pared 3 bases from V and 6 bases from J, leaving 10 bases between. The CDR3 is made up of 13 amino acids. Germline V CDR1 and CDR2: MDHEN, SYDVKM.

The chain uses TRBV7-9 and TRBJ2-3; D is possibly TRBD1 (6 bases). V lost 3 bases, J lost 4 bases, and 14 bases lay in between. CDR3 length: 15 residues. Germline V lookup: CDR1 SEHNR, CDR2 FQNEAQ (reference sequence). Written as DNA, the CDR3 is TGTGCCAGCAGCTTCCAGGGGCTCGCCTCAGATACGCAGTATTTT. Translation: CASSFQGLASDTQYF.

V gene TRBV7-8 combines with J gene TRBJ2-2, with TRBD2 identical over 7 bases. The CDR3 sequence is 19 residues long. Trimming took 7 bases from V and 1 from J; bases not matched to a gene: 18. Germline loops: CDR1 SGHVS, CDR2 FQNEAQ. CDR3 coding DNA: TGTGCCAGCATTTTTACCAGTTGGGGGGAGGGCCTGAACACCGGGGAGCTGTTTTTT. Protein product: CASIFTSWGEGLNTGELFF.

This clone was found a few times. The chain has TRBV6-5 and TRBJ1-1, with 8 bases fitting TRBD1. J gave up 2 bases and V 6 bases, and 5 bases lay outside the gene matches. There are 14 residues in the CDR3. Germline V lookup: CDR1 MNHEY, CDR2 SVGAGI. Here the CDR3 reads CASRKTGVNTEAFF. The DNA of the CDR3 is TGTGCCAGCAGAAAGACAGGGGTCAACACTGAAGCTTTCTTT.

V is TRBV30 and J is TRBJ2-3; D is ambiguous. Germline CDR1 GTSNPN, CDR2 SVGIG (reference sequence). Trimming pared 2 bases from V and 5 bases from J, leaving 11 bases between. The CDR3 has 13 amino acids. In DNA form, the CDR3 reads TGTGCCTGGAGTTTGGACCATAGAGATACGCAGTATTTT. It yields the protein CAWSLDHRDTQYF.

The genes are TRBV4-2 and TRBJ2-7; 8 bases line up with TRBD2. CDR3 length: 14 residues. Trimming at V came to 0 bases and at J to 7 bases, leaving 5 bases not matched to a gene. Germline V gene lookup returns CDR1 LGHNA and CDR2 YNFKEQ. CDR3 bases: TGTGCCAGCAGCCAAGATAGGGTAGCGGGAGAGCAGTACTTC. It codes for CASSQDRVAGEQYF.

This clone was recorded once. J is TRBJ2-2 and V is TRBV11-2, with 14 bases fitting TRBD2. With V trimmed by 2 bases and J by 8 bases, 10 bases remained unmatched. Germline lookup yields CDR1 SGHAT and CDR2 FQNNGV. CDR3 length equals 18 residues. CDR3 in amino acids: CASSLTGTSGRRRGELFF. CDR3 sequence (DNA): TGTGCCAGCAGCTTAACGGGGACTAGCGGGAGACGAAGGGGGGAGCTGTTTTTT.

The chain recombines TRBV5-1 with TRBJ1-1; 7 nucleotides align to TRBD1. Trimming cost V 5 bases and J 3 bases; bases outside gene matches: 4. This CDR3 spans 13 amino acids. Germline CDR1 reads SGHRS; CDR2 reads YFSETQ. CDR3 bases: TGCGCCAGCAGTTTTGACAGGGACACTGAAGCTTTCTTT. It yields the protein CASSFDRDTEAFF.

The genes are TRBV27 and TRBJ1-5; D remains unclear. The CDR3 extends over 16 amino acids. CDR1 is MNHEY and CDR2 is SMNVEV in the germline V gene (reference sequence). Trimming removed 6 bases at V and 0 bases at J, with 15 bases between. The CDR3 bases are TGTGCCAGCAGGGGGAGAGGTGGAAATAGCAATCAGCCCCAGCATTTT. Protein product: CASRGRGGNSNQPQHF.

V usage is TRBV2 and J usage is TRBJ1-2; TRBD1 is a possible D gene (5 bases). The V and J ends lost 4 bases and 8 bases respectively, with 17 bases between them. The CDR3 spans 14 residues. CDR1 and CDR2 from the germline V gene are SNHLY and FYNNEI. The chain's CDR3 is CASSGDRAGGGYTF. The CDR3 DNA reads TGTGCCAGCAGTGGGGACCGGGCGGGAGGAGGCTACACCTTC.

The rearrangement uses TRBV6-1 and TRBJ1-5, with 8 bases that match TRBD1. In germline, CDR1 is MNHNS, CDR2 SASEGT. This CDR3 spans 15 amino acids. V dropped 6 bases and J dropped 3; count of bases not matched to a gene: 7. The DNA of the CDR3 is TGTGCCAGCAGGATCGGGACAGGCAACAATCAGCCCCAGCATTTT. Its protein product is CASRIGTGNNQPQHF.

The chain has TRBV27 and TRBJ2-5, with D unresolved. Germline-derived CDR1 and CDR2 are MNHEY and SMNVEV (reference sequence). The V end lost 6 bases, the J end lost 5 bases, and 10 bases lay between the germline ends. CDR3 size: 12 residues. CDR3 nucleotides: TGTGCCAGCAGCCCAGGCCGGGAGACCCAGTACTTC. Its protein product is CASSPGRETQYF.

This clone occurred once. The CDR3, as DNA: TGTGCCATCAGTGATGAGGGGAGACAGGTCTACGAGCAGTACTTC. Translating it yields CAISDEGRQVYEQYF. The chain couples TRBV10-3 to TRBJ2-7, with a tentative D call TRBD1 (6 bases). This CDR3 spans 15 amino acids. Per the germline V gene, CDR1 is ENHRY and CDR2 is SYGVKD. V dropped 3 bases and J dropped 3 bases, with 15 bases sitting between them.

The chain has TRBV27 and TRBJ2-1; 16 nucleotides agree with TRBD2. The CDR3 is made up of 15 amino acids. Losses at the gene ends were 3 bases for V and 8 bases for J; bases not matched to a gene: 1. Germline CDR1 reads MNHEY; CDR2 reads SMNVEV (reference sequence). The CDR3 is CASSFGTSGRDEQFF. The CDR3 nucleotides read TGTGCCAGCAGTTTCGGGACTAGCGGGAGGGATGAGCAGTTCTTC.

The chain recombines TRBV9 with TRBJ1-3; D not resolved. The CDR3 consists of 15 residues. Germline V gene sequence: CDR1 SGDLS, CDR2 YYNGEE. V was shortened by 0 bases and J by 2 bases, with 9 bases between the two germline ends. The CDR3 loop is CASSVGPRAGNTIYF. DNA of the CDR3: TGTGCCAGCAGCGTAGGGCCGCGGGCTGGAAACACCATATATTTT.

This clone came up many times. The rearrangement links TRBV19 to TRBJ2-5; D may be TRBD1 (5 bases). V shed 5 bases and J shed 5 bases, with 12 bases lying between them. CDR1 is LNHDA and CDR2 is SQIVND in the germline V gene (reference sequence). The CDR3 sequence is 13 residues long. The CDR3 DNA follows: TGTGCCAGTAGTGTGGGGCAAGGGGAGACCCAGTACTTC. It encodes CASSVGQGETQYF.

On this clone itself: At the DNA level, this CDR3 is encoded by other sequences in the same sample as well. J is TRBJ1-1 and V is TRBV28; D not certain. Germline values: CDR1 MDHEN, CDR2 SYDVKM. CDR3 size: 13 residues. Trimming left V 5 bases short and J 0 bases short, with 7 bases between. CDR3 region: CASSPRLNTEAFF. The CDR3 DNA follows: TGTGCCAGCAGTCCGAGACTGAACACTGAAGCTTTCTTT.